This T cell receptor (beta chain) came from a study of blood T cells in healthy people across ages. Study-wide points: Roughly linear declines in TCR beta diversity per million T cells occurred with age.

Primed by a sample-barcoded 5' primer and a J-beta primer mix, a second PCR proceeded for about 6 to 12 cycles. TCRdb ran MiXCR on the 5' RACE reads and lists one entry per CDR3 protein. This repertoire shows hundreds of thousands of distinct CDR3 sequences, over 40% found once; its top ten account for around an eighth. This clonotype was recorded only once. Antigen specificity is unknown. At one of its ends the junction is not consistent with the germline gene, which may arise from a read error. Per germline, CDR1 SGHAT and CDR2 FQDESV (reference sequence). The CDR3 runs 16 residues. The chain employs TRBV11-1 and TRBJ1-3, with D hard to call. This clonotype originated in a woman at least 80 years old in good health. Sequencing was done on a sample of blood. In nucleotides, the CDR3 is TGTGCCAGTAGCTTAACGGGCAGCCCCTCTGGAAACACCATATATTTT. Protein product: CASSLTGSPSGNTIYF.